The 13 T cell receptor beta chains below come from one sample, sequenced in a study of blood T cell repertoires in COVID-19. Assay: immunoSEQ multiplex PCR; the TCRdb copy retains only in-frame clones and omits some. The sample lists nearly 50,000 clones, 70% to 90% seen once, with over 4.5% in the top ten. Sequencing was carried out using peripheral blood. The receptors were sampled from a man aged 40-55 years with active COVID-19.

Worth noting for this clone: The junction departs from germline at one end; a sequencing error may be responsible. The V gene is TRBV7-7, the J gene TRBJ2-2, with 12 bases fitting TRBD2. The length of the CDR3 is 14 residues. Per germline, CDR1 SSHAT and CDR2 FNYEAQ (reference sequence). CDR3 bases: TGTGCTAGCAGCCTAGCGGGAGGGTACGGGGAGCTGTTTTTT. The encoded protein is CASSLAGGYGELFF.

This clone was recorded once. The chain is built from TRBV3-1 (or the pseudogene TRBV3-2) and TRBJ2-3; the match to TRBD2 covers 11 bases. CDR3 length: 16 amino acids. Germline assignment: CDR1 LGHDT and CDR2 YNNKEL (reference sequence). V shed 4 bases and J 0 bases; nucleotides not matched to a gene: 3. The chain's CDR3 is CASSPGLAVSTDTQYF. CDR3 DNA sequence: TGTGCCAGCAGCCCGGGACTAGCGGTCAGCACAGATACGCAGTATTTT.

The J gene is TRBJ2-1, the V gene TRBV19; 10 bases are shared with TRBD2. The CDR3 has 18 residues. Germline trimming cut 6 bases from V and 4 bases from J; bases unmatched to any gene: 15. Germline V gene lookup returns CDR1 LNHDA and CDR2 SQIVND (reference sequence). The CDR3 nucleotides read TGTGCCAGTAGCGACACGCAGGCTAGCGGGAGTACATACAATGAGCAGTTCTTC. Amino acid sequence: CASSDTQASGSTYNEQFF.

This chain joins TRBV5-1 and TRBJ2-1, with TRBD2 as a possible D gene (6 bases). The V gene's germline CDR1 is SGHRS and CDR2 YFSETQ. Between the trimmed V and J ends, which lost 4 bases and 3 bases, there was a span of 17 bases. The CDR3 sequence is 16 residues long. CDR3 bases: TGCGCCAGCAGCCCGGGGGTCCAGGGAATCTACAATGAGCAGTTCTTC. Its translation: CASSPGVQGIYNEQFF.

The V call is TRBV6-6, the J call TRBJ2-7; possibly TRBD2 for D (6 bases). Trimming stripped 2 bases from V and 4 bases from J, with 15 bases between. Germline loops: CDR1 MNHNY, CDR2 SVGAGI (reference sequence). The CDR3 totals 15 residues. The CDR3 protein is CASSYPGRKWYEQYF. CDR3 nucleotide sequence: TGTGCCAGCAGTTACCCGGGGAGGAAGTGGTACGAGCAGTACTTC.

This rearrangement joins TRBV30 to TRBJ1-3; 9 bases agree with TRBD1. Germline values: CDR1 GTSNPN, CDR2 SVGIG (reference sequence). The CDR3 spans 18 residues. Trimming took 4 bases from V and 1 from J; bases not matched to a gene: 14. DNA of the CDR3: TGTGCCTGGACGCGATTGTTTGGGACAGGGCGTTCTGGAAACACCATATATTTT. It yields the protein CAWTRLFGTGRSGNTIYF.

This clone was observed once. The chain combines TRBV9 with TRBJ2-1; D may match TRBD1 or TRBD2 (10 bases each). Germline CDR1 SGDLS, CDR2 YYNGEE. V lost 3 bases and J 8 bases, leaving 27 bases between the germline ends. The CDR3 has 18 amino acids. The CDR3 loop reads CASSGQGAPSGSGYEQFF. In DNA form, the CDR3 reads TGTGCCAGCAGCGGACAGGGGGCGCCTAGCGGGAGTGGCTATGAGCAGTTCTTC.

The chain uses TRBV28 and TRBJ1-5; D not certain. Trimming pared 7 bases from V and 7 bases from J, leaving 17 bases between. Germline CDR1 MDHEN, CDR2 SYDVKM. The CDR3 contains 14 residues. The CDR3 region is CASMLRGFGQPQHF. Written as DNA, the CDR3 is TGTGCCAGCATGCTGAGAGGGTTCGGGCAGCCCCAGCATTTT. The full variable domain, with the rest looked up from reference TRBV28 and TRBJ1-5, is DVKVTQSSRYLVKRTGEKVFLECVQDMDHENMFWYRQDPGLGLRLIYFSYDVKMKEKGDIPEGYSVSREKKERFSLILESASTNQTSMYLCASMLRGFGQPQHFGDGTRLSIL.

The gene calls are TRBV12-3 or TRBV12-4 and TRBJ2-7; D is unresolved. With 3 bases removed from V and 2 bases from J, the gap between germline ends came to 5 bases. The CDR3 runs to 12 residues. The CDR3, as DNA: TGTGCCAGCAGTTTTAGAACCTACGAGCAGTACTTC. It codes for CASSFRTYEQYF.

Comment on this clone: This same CDR3 is encoded by further DNA sequences in the sample. This chain uses TRBV7-9 with TRBJ2-7; D not certain. This CDR3 is 12 amino acids long. Germline V gene sequence: CDR1 SEHNR, CDR2 FQNEAQ (reference sequence). V was pared by 3 bases and J by 3 bases, with 6 bases between. The CDR3 nucleotides read TGTGCCAGCAGCTTTGCAGGCTACGAGCAGTACTTC. This codes for CASSFAGYEQYF.

This chain connects TRBV5-4 to TRBJ2-4; 8 bases agree with TRBD1. Germline V lookup: CDR1 SGHNT, CDR2 YYREEE (reference sequence). The CDR3 runs 17 residues. V was pared by 0 bases and J by 1 base, with 6 bases of the junction left unmatched. CDR3 protein: CASSLASDRVAKNIQYF. The CDR3 DNA reads TGTGCCAGCAGCTTGGCCTCGGACAGGGTTGCCAAAAACATTCAGTACTTC.

V is TRBV6-1 and J is TRBJ1-5; 12 bases align to TRBD1. J was trimmed by 0 bases and V by 3 bases; bases with no gene match: 6. The CDR3 covers 18 residues. Germline loops: CDR1 MNHNS, CDR2 SASEGT. The CDR3 here is CASSDRDRGLYSNQPQHF. CDR3 coding DNA: TGTGCCAGCAGTGACCGGGACAGGGGGCTTTATAGCAATCAGCCCCAGCATTTT.

V usage is TRBV29-1 and J usage is TRBJ1-1, with 7 nucleotides matching TRBD1. This CDR3 comprises 12 residues. Germline V gene sequence: CDR1 SQVTM, CDR2 ANQGSEA. The trim removed 7 bases at V and 1 base at J, leaving 3 bases unmatched. In DNA, the CDR3 is TGCAGCGGGGGACAGCCGAACACTGAAGCTTTCTTT. Its protein is CSGGQPNTEAFF.